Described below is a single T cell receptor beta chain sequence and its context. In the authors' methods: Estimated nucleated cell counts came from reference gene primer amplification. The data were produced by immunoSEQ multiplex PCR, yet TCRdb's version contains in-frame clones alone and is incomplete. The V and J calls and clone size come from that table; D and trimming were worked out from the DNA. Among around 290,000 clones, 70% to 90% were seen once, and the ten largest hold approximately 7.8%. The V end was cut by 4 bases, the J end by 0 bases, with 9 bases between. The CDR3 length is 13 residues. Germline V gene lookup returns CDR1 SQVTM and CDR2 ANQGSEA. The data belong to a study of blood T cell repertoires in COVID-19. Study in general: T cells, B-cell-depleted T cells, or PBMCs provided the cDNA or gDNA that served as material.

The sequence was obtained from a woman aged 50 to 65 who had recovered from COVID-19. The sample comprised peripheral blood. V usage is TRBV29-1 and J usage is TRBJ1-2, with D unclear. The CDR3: CSVVPGTNYGYTF. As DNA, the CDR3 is TGCAGCGTTGTTCCGGGGACTAACTATGGCTACACCTTC. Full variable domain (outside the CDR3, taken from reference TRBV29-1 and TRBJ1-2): SAVISQKPSRDICQRGTSLTIQCQVDSQVTMMFWYRQQPGQSLTLIATANQGSEATYESGFVIDKFPISRPNLTFSTLTVSNMSPEDSSIYLCSVVPGTNYGYTFGSGTRLTVV.